Following are 5 T cell receptor beta chains from one sample sequenced in a study of neoadjuvant anti-PD-1 for oral cavity cancer. Sequencing was performed with immunoSEQ multiplex PCR; in TCRdb, only in-frame clones are kept and a portion is missing. The sample contains around 17,000 clones, approximately 64% of which appear only once. The sequences come from PBMCs, collected before nivolumab (anti-PD-1) treatment. The source is a person between 40 and 79 years old with oral cavity squamous cell carcinoma.

This clone was observed once. The chain has TRBV11-3 and TRBJ2-7, with D maybe TRBD1 (5 bases). Per germline, CDR1 SGHNT and CDR2 YENEEA. The CDR3 is 14 residues long. Trimming cost V 2 bases and J 6 bases, with 14 bases left between them. This CDR3 reads CASSLSYRPTEQYF. CDR3 DNA: TGTGCCAGCAGCTTAAGTTACAGGCCCACCGAGCAGTACTTC.

The chain is built from TRBV2 and TRBJ1-2; a weak D match, TRBD1 (5 bases). The CDR3 loop spans 14 amino acids. Germline CDR1 SNHLY, CDR2 FYNNEI. Deletions cut 3 bases from V and 4 bases from J, with 12 bases between. CDR3 DNA: TGTGCCAGCAGTGAGGTCGGGACTGGCTATGGCTACACCTTC. It encodes CASSEVGTGYGYTF. Together with reference TRBV2 and TRBJ1-2, the CDR3 gives the full variable domain: EPEVTQTPSHQVTQMGQEVILRCVPISNHLYFYWYRQILGQKVEFLVSFYNNEISEKSEIFDDQFSVERPDGSNFTLKIRSTKLEDSAMYFCASSEVGTGYGYTFGSGTRLTVV.

The gene calls are TRBV14 and TRBJ2-1; 15 bases line up with TRBD2. Trimming removed 0 bases from V and 4 bases from J; junction bases left unmatched: 10. Per germline, CDR1 SGHDN and CDR2 FVKESK. This CDR3 contains 20 residues. The CDR3 nucleotides read TGTGCCAGCAGCCAAGATTTGGGCTCCGGGACTAGCGGGAGGTACAATGAGCAGTTCTTC. This translates into CASSQDLGSGTSGRYNEQFF.

The V and J genes are TRBV7-8 and TRBJ2-5, with D perhaps TRBD1 or TRBD2 (6 bases each). Trimming shortened V by 3 bases and J by 5 bases, and 13 bases separated the two germline ends. Germline CDR1 and CDR2: SGHVS and FQNEAQ. The CDR3 is made up of 14 amino acids. The CDR3 loop reads CASSFSGAGETQYF. In DNA, the CDR3 is TGTGCCAGCAGCTTCTCAGGGGCGGGGGAGACCCAGTACTTC.

The rearrangement joins TRBV6-1 to TRBJ1-1; D uncertain. The V gene's germline CDR1 is MNHNS and CDR2 SASEGT. V lost 6 bases and J lost 8, with 10 bases in between. CDR3 size: 11 residues. The CDR3 nucleotides read TGTGCCAGCAGGAAAATCATAGAAGCTTTCTTT. Its translation: CASRKIIEAFF.